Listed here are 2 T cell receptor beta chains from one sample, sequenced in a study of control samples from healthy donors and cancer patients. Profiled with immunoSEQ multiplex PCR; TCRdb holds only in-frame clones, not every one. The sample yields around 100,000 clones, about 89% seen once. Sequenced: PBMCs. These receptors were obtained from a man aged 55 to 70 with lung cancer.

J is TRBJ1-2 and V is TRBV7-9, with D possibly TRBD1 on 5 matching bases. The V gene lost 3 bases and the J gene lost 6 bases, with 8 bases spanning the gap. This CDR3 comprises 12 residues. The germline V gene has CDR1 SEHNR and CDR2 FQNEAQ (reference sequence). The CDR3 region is CASSFSGDGYTF. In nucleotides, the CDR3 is TGTGCCAGCAGCTTTTCGGGGGATGGCTACACCTTC.

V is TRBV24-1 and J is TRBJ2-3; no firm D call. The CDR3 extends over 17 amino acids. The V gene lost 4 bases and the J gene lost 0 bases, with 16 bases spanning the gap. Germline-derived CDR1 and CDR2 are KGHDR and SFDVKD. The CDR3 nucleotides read TGTGCCACCAGTGACGTCCGGACCTTTACTAGCACAGATACGCAGTATTTT. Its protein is CATSDVRTFTSTDTQYF.